This T cell receptor beta chain was retrieved from a study of blood T cell repertoires in COVID-19. Across the whole study: The United States, Italy and Spain provided the acute and convalescent COVID-19 samples. Sample material is recorded as cDNA or gDNA derived from T cells, B-cell-depleted T cells, or PBMCs.

V lost 8 bases and J 4 bases, leaving 17 bases between the germline ends. Germline CDR1 and CDR2: LNHNV and YYDKDF (reference sequence). The CDR3 has 14 residues. Original processing methods: How many nucleated cells were present was estimated from reference gene primer amplification. Some clones are missing from TCRdb's copy, which holds only in-frame ones; the method was immunoSEQ multiplex PCR. That table is the source of V, J and clone size, and D and trimming were worked out from the DNA. Among more than 95,000 clones, 81% were seen once, and the ten largest hold 30% to 45%. The chain links TRBV15 to TRBJ1-2, with a weak D call TRBD1 (6 bases). The sample consisted of peripheral blood. This TCR was sampled from an elderly man with acute or convalescent COVID-19. Here the CDR3 reads CATGPDRTGYGYTF. CDR3 DNA sequence: TGTGCCACCGGGCCGGACAGAACTGGCTATGGCTACACCTTC.